The clone carrying this T cell receptor beta chain has at least ten counts. This record comes from a study of kidney transplant recipient with SARS-CoV-2 infection. Germline values: CDR1 SGHVS, CDR2 FNYEAQ. The CDR3 loop spans 16 amino acids. The junction had 9 bases not matched to a gene; V was cut back by 1 base and J by 9 bases. TCRdb re-called the reads with MiXCR, one entry per CDR3 protein. The sample lists some 220,000 distinct CDR3 sequences; under 30% were seen once. The sequences come from a blood sample, collected at baseline and on day 111 from a kidney transplant recipient. This receptor was identified in a male patient aged 25-45 years who had COVID-19 and was a kidney transplant recipient. Some of the T cells may derive from the graft donor. The chain uses TRBV7-6 and TRBJ2-1; 10 bases line up with TRBD1. The CDR3 nucleotides are TGTGCCAGCAGCTTAGACAGGACAGGGGGAGGGCGTGAGCAGTTCTTC. Translation gives CASSLDRTGGGREQFF.